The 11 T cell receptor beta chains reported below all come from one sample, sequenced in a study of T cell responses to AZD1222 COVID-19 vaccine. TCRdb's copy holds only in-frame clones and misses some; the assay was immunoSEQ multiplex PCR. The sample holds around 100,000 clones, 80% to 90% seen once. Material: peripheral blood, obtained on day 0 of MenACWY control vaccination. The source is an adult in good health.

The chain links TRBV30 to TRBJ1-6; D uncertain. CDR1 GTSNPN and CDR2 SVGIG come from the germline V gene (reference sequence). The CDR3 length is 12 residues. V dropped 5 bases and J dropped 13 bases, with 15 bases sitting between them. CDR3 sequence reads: CAWRAGPSPLHF. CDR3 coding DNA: TGTGCCTGGCGGGCAGGCCCTTCGCCCCTCCACTTT.

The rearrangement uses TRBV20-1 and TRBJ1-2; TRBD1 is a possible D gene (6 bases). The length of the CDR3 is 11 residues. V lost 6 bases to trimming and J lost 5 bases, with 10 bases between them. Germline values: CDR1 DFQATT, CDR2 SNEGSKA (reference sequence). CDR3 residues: CSAPTGYGYTF. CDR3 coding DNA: TGCAGTGCCCCCACAGGGTATGGCTACACCTTC.

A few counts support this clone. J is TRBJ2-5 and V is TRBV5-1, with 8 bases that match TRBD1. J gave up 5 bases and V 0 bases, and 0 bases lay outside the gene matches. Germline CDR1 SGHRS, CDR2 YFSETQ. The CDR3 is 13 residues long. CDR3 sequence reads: CASSLGTGETQYF. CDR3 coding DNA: TGCGCCAGCAGCTTGGGGACAGGGGAGACCCAGTACTTC.

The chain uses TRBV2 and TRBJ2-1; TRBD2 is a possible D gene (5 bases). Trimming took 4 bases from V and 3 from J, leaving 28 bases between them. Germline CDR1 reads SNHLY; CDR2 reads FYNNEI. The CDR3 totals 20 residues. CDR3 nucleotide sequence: TGTGCCAGCAGTGGGGGTGGGAGCGATATGCCGGGAACCCTCTACAATGAGCAGTTCTTC. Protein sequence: CASSGGGSDMPGTLYNEQFF.

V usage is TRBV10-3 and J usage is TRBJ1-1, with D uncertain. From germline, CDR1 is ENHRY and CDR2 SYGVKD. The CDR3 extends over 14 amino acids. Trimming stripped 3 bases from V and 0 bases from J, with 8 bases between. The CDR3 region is CAISDRHLNTEAFF. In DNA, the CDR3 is TGTGCCATCAGTGACAGGCATCTGAACACTGAAGCTTTCTTT.

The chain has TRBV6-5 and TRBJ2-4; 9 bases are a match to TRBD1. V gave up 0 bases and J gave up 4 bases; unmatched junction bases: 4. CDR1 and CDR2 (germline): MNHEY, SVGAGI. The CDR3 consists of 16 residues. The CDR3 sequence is CASSYSLGTGKNIQYF. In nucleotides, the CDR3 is TGTGCCAGCAGTTACTCCCTCGGGACAGGGAAAAACATTCAGTACTTC.

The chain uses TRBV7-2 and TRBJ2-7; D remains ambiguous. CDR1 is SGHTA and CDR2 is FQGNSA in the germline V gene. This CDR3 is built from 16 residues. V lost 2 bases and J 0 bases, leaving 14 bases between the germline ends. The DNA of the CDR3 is TGTGCCAGCAGCTTAACCCCCCGGCCCCCCTCCTACGAGCAGTACTTC. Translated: CASSLTPRPPSYEQYF.

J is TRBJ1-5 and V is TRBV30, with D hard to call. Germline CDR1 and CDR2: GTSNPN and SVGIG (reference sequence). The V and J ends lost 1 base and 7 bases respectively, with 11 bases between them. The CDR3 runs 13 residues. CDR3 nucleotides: TGTGCCTGGAGTGGAGGAGGGAACCAGCCCCAGCATTTT. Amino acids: CAWSGGGNQPQHF.

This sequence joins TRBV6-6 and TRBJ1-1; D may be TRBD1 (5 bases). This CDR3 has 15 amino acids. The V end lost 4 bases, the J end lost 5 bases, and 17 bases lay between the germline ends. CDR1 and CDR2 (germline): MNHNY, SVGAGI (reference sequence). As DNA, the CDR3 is TGTGCCAGCAGTTCTACTCGGGGGGGTAGGACTGAAGCTTTCTTT. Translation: CASSSTRGGRTEAFF.

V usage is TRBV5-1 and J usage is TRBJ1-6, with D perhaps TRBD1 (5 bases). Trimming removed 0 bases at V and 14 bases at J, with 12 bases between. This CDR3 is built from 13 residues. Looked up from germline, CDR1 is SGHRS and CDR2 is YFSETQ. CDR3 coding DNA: TGCGCCAGCAGCTTGGCTCAGGGTCGGGCCCTCCACTTT. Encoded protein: CASSLAQGRALHF. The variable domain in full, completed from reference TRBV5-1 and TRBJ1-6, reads KAGVTQTPRYLIKTRGQQVTLSCSPISGHRSVSWYQQTPGQGLQFLFEYFSETQRNKGNFPGRFSGRQFSNSRSEMNVSTLELGDSALYLCASSLAQGRALHFGNGTRLTVT.

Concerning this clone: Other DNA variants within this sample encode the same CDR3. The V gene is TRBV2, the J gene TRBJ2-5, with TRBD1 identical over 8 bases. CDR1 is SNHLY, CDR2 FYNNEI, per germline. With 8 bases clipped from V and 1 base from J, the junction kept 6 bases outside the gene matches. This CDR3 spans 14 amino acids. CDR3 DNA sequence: TGTGCCAGCCGCGACAGGGGTGGCCAAGAGACCCAGTACTTC. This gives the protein CASRDRGGQETQYF.